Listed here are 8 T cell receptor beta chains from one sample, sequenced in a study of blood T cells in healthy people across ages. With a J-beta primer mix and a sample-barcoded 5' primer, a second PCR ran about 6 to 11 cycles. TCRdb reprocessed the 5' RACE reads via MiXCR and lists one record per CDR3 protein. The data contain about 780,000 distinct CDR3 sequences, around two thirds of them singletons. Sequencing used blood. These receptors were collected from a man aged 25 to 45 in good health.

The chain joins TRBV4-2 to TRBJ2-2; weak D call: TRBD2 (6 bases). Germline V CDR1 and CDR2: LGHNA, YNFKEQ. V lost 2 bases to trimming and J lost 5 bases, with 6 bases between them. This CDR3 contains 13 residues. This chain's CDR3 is CASSQRGTGELFF. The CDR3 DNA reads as TGTGCCAGCAGCCAACGGGGGACCGGGGAGCTGTTTTTT.

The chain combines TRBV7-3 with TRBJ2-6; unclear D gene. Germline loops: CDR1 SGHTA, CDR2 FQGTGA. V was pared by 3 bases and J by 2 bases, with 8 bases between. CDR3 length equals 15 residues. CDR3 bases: TGTGCCAGCAGCTTCCTACTTCCTGGGGCCAACGTCCTGACTTTC. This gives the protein CASSFLLPGANVLTF.

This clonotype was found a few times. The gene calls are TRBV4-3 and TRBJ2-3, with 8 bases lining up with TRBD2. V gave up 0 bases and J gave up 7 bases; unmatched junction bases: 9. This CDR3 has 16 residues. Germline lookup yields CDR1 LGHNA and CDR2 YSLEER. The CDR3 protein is CASSQDPQRGHNTQYF. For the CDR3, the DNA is TGCGCCAGCAGCCAAGATCCCCAGCGGGGGCACAATACGCAGTATTTT.

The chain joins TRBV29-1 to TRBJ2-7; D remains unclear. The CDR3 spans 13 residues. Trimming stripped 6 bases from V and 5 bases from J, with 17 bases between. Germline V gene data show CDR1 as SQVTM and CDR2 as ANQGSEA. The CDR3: CSVVIQRVHEQYF. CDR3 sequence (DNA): TGCAGCGTCGTCATCCAAAGGGTCCACGAGCAGTACTTC.

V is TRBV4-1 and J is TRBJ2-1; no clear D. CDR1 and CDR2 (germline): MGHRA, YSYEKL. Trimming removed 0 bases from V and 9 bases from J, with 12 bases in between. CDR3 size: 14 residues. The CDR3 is CASSQDDFVSEQFF. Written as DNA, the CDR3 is TGCGCCAGCAGCCAAGATGATTTTGTAAGTGAGCAGTTCTTC.

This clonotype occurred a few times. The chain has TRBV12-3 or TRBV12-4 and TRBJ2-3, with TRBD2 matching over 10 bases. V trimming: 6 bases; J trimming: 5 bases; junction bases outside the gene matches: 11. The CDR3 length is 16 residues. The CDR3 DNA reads TGTGCCAGCAGCTCAGGGAGCGGGGGGGCAGGAGATACGCAGTATTTT. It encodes CASSSGSGGAGDTQYF.

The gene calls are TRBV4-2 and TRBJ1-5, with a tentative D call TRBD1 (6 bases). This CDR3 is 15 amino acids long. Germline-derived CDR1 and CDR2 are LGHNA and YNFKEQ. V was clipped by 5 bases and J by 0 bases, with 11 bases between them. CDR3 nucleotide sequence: TGTGCCAGCAGCTCAGGGGTGAGTAGCAATCAGCCCCAGCATTTT. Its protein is CASSSGVSSNQPQHF.

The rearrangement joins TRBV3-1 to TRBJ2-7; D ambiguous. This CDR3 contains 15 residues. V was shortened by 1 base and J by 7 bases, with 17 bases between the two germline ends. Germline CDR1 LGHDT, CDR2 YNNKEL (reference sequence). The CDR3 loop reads CASSQGSGGHNEQYF. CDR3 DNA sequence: TGTGCCAGCAGCCAAGGGTCGGGCGGTCACAATGAGCAGTACTTC.